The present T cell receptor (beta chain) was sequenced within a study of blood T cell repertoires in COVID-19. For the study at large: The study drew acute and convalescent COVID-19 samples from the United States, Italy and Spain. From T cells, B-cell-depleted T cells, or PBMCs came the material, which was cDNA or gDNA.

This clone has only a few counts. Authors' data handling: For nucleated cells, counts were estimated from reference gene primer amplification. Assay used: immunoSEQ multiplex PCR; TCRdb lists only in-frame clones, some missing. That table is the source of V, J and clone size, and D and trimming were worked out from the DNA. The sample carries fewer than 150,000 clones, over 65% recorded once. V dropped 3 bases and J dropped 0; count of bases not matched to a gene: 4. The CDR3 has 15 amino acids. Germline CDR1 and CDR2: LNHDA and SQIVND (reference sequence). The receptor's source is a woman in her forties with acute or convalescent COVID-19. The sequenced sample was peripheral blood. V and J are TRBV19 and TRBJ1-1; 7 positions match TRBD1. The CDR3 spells CASSIMTGMNTEAFF. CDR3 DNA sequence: TGTGCCAGTAGTATCATGACAGGGATGAACACTGAAGCTTTCTTT.